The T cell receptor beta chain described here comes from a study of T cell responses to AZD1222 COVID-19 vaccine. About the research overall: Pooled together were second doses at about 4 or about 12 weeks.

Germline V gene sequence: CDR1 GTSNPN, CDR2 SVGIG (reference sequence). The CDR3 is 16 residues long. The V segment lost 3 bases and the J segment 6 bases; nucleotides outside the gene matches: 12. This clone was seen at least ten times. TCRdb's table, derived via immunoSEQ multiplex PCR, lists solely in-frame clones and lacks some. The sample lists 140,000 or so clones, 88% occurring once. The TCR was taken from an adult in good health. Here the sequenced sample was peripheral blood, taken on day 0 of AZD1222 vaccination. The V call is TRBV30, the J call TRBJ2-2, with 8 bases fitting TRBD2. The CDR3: CAWSQPRGRSSGELFF. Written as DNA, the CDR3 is TGTGCCTGGAGCCAACCCCGCGGGAGGTCATCCGGGGAGCTGTTTTTT. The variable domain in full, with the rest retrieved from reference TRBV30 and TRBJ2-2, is SQTIHQWPATLVQPVGSPLSLECTVEGTSNPNLYWYRQAAGRGLQLLFYSVGIGQISSEVPQNLSASRPQDRQFILSSKKLLLSDSGFYLCAWSQPRGRSSGELFFGEGSRLTVL.